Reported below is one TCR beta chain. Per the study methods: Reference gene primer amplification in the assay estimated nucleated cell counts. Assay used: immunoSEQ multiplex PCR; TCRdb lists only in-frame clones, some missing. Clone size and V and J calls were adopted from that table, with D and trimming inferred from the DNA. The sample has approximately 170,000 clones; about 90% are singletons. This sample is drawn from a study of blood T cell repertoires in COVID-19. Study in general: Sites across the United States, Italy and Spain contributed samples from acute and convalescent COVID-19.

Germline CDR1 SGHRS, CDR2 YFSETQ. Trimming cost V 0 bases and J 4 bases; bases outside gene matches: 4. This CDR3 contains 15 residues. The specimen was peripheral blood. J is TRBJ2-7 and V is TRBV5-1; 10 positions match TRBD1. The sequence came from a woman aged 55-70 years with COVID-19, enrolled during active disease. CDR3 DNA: TGCGCCAGCAGCTTGGCGGGACAGGGGTGGTACGAGCAGTACTTC. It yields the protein CASSLAGQGWYEQYF.